The rows below give T cell receptor beta chains drawn from one sample of a study of CD8+CD57+ T cells in acquired aplastic anemia. TCRdb re-derived calls from the reads in MiXCR, one entry per CDR3 protein. There are some 220,000 distinct CDR3 sequences in the sample; roughly 35% occur only once, and 0.9% to 1.2% lies in the top ten. The sample consisted of sorted CD4+, CD8+, or CD8+CD57+ T cells (not recorded which) from PBMCs. These receptors came from a human donor in good health, serving as a control. Both conserved end residues are part of each CDR3. The D gene is left open where the match is weak. Clone sizes are given selectively: once, few, many, or a class where the clone is expanded.

V: TRBV7-3
size: many
J: TRBJ1-1
D: NA
DNA: TGTGCCAGCAGCTTAATGTCCATAACTGAAGCTTTCTTT
CDR3: CASSLMSITEAFF

V: TRBV5-1
size: many
J: TRBJ1-1
D: NA
DNA: TGCGCCAGCAGCTTGGGAGGGACCATGAACACTGAAGCTTTCTTT
CDR3: CASSLGGTMNTEAFF

V: TRBV10-2
size: NA
J: TRBJ2-3
D: NA
DNA: TGCGCCAGCAGTCCAAAGTGGCTAGCACCAGATACGCAGTATTTT
CDR3: CASSPKWLAPDTQYF

V: TRBV7-6
size: many
J: TRBJ2-5
D: TRBD2
DNA: TGTGCCAGCAGCTTAATTCGGGGGGCCCAGTACTTC
CDR3: CASSLIRGAQYF

V: TRBV6-1
size: many
J: TRBJ1-3
D: NA
DNA: TGTGCCAGCAGTAAAGAACAGGGCTCTGGAAACACCATATATTTT
CDR3: CASSKEQGSGNTIYF

V: TRBV5-8
size: many
J: TRBJ1-2
D: NA
DNA: TGTGCCAGCAGCTTCGACAGGACAGATAACTATGGCTACACCTTC
CDR3: CASSFDRTDNYGYTF

V: TRBV30
size: few
J: TRBJ1-2
D: NA
DNA: TGTGCCTGGAGTGTAGGCAGTAACTATGGCTACACCTTC
CDR3: CAWSVGSNYGYTF

V: TRBV29-1
size: many
J: TRBJ1-1
D: NA
DNA: TGCAGCGTTGAAGAAAACAGGGCCGGCACTGAAGCTTTCTTT
CDR3: CSVEENRAGTEAFF

V: TRBV29-1
size: NA
J: TRBJ2-7
D: NA
DNA: TGCAGCGTGACCGACAGCTACGAGCAGTACTTC
CDR3: CSVTDSYEQYF

V: TRBV24-1
size: many
J: TRBJ2-1
D: NA
DNA: TGTGCCACCAGTGACCCGGCGACCGGATCAAGCTCCTACAATGAGCAGTTCTTC
CDR3: CATSDPATGSSSYNEQFF

V: TRBV4-1
size: NA
J: TRBJ2-1
D: TRBD2
DNA: TGCGCCAGCAGCCAAGAACGGCTAGCGGGGTTCAATGAGCAGTTCTTC
CDR3: CASSQERLAGFNEQFF

V: TRBV7-7
size: NA
J: TRBJ1-1
D: NA
DNA: TGTGCCAACAGCTTAACAGGGAACGCTGAAGCTTTCTTT
CDR3: CANSLTGNAEAFF

V: TRBV6-1
size: many
J: TRBJ2-7
D: NA
DNA: TGTGCCAGCAGTGTACAACAGGGTTCCTACGAGCAGTACTTC
CDR3: CASSVQQGSYEQYF

V: TRBV28
size: few
J: TRBJ1-5
D: NA
DNA: TGTGCCAGCTCCATACAGGGACAGCCCCAGCATTTT
CDR3: CASSIQGQPQHF

V: TRBV15
size: many
J: TRBJ1-1
D: NA
DNA: TGTGCCACCAGCAGCGGACGTCGGGACTACACTGAAGCTTTCTTT
CDR3: CATSSGRRDYTEAFF

V: TRBV18
size: few
J: TRBJ2-7
D: NA
DNA: TGTGCCAGCTCACCAGAAGTCGGGGGTAGTCACGAGCAGTACTTC
CDR3: CASSPEVGGSHEQYF

V: TRBV5-5
size: NA
J: TRBJ2-5
D: TRBD1
DNA: TGTGCCAGCAGCTTGGAGACAGGGGACCAAGAGACCCAGTACTTC
CDR3: CASSLETGDQETQYF

V: TRBV9
size: many
J: TRBJ2-3
D: NA
DNA: TGTGCCAGCAGCAACACCGGATCCACAGATACGCAGTATTTT
CDR3: CASSNTGSTDTQYF

V: TRBV11-2
size: many
J: TRBJ2-7
D: TRBD1
DNA: TGTGCCAGCAGGGGACAGGGAAGGAACGAGCAGTACTTC
CDR3: CASRGQGRNEQYF

V: TRBV12-3/TRBV12-4
size: NA
J: TRBJ1-1
D: NA
DNA: TGTGCCAGCTCCCCAACTTTGACTTGGGCGACTGAAGCTTTCTTT
CDR3: CASSPTLTWATEAFF

V: TRBV7-3
size: NA
J: TRBJ2-2
D: TRBD2
DNA: TGTGCCAGCAGCTCAGGACTAGCGGGTACCGGGGAGCTGTTTTTT
CDR3: CASSSGLAGTGELFF

V: TRBV4-3
size: once
J: TRBJ2-5
D: NA
DNA: TGCGCCAGCAGCCAAGGGGGTGGGGCTGGGGAGACCCAGTACTTC
CDR3: CASSQGGGAGETQYF

V: TRBV7-2
size: once
J: TRBJ2-3
D: TRBD2
DNA: TGTGCCAGCAGCGAGCGGGAGGCCCTTCATACGCAGTATTTT
CDR3: CASSEREALHTQYF

V: TRBV4-2
size: few
J: TRBJ1-1
D: NA
DNA: TGTGCCAGCAGCCGCTCCCAGGGATTGGAGACTGAAGCTTTCTTT
CDR3: CASSRSQGLETEAFF

V: TRBV9
size: many
J: TRBJ2-7
D: NA
DNA: TGTGCCAGCAGTCTTCAGGGACCCTCCTACGAGCAGTACTTC
CDR3: CASSLQGPSYEQYF

V: TRBV3-1
size: few
J: TRBJ1-2
D: NA
DNA: TGTGCCAGCAGCCCCGGACGGCCCGGGTCTTATGGCTACACCTTC
CDR3: CASSPGRPGSYGYTF

V: TRBV14
size: many
J: TRBJ1-1
D: NA
DNA: TGTGCCAGCAGCCAATCGGGTGGCGAAGCTTTCTTT
CDR3: CASSQSGGEAFF

V: TRBV6-5
size: few
J: TRBJ2-7
D: TRBD1
DNA: TGTGCCAGCAGTTACGACAGGGGAGATGGGGTTAACTACGAGCAGTACTTC
CDR3: CASSYDRGDGVNYEQYF

V: TRBV30
size: once
J: TRBJ1-3
D: NA
DNA: TGTGCCTGGAGTCTCGGGCCTCTCTCTGGAAACACCATATATTTT
CDR3: CAWSLGPLSGNTIYF

V: TRBV10-3
size: many
J: TRBJ1-3
D: TRBD1
DNA: TGTGCCATCAGGGGACAGGGGGCAACTGGAAACACCATATATTTT
CDR3: CAIRGQGATGNTIYF

V: TRBV2
size: NA
J: TRBJ1-5
D: NA
DNA: TGTGCCAGTGGCCCCTCATGGCCCCAGCATTTT
CDR3: CASGPSWPQHF

V: TRBV7-3
size: NA
J: TRBJ2-3
D: NA
DNA: TGTGCCAGCAGCCTAGGACTATTCGGGGATACGCAGTATTTT
CDR3: CASSLGLFGDTQYF

V: TRBV29-1
size: NA
J: TRBJ1-1
D: TRBD1
DNA: TGCAGCGGTTCTTTGGGACAGGGTGGTACTGAAGCTTTCTTT
CDR3: CSGSLGQGGTEAFF

V: TRBV20-1
size: NA
J: TRBJ1-6
D: TRBD1
DNA: TGCAGTGCTACCTACGCGGGACAGGGGGCCCAGTTTGATTCACCCCTCCACTTT
CDR3: CSATYAGQGAQFDSPLHF

V: TRBV20-1
size: NA
J: TRBJ2-2
D: TRBD2
DNA: TGCAGTGCTAGTCTAGCGGGGGCCTCGAACACCGGGGAGCTGTTTTTT
CDR3: CSASLAGASNTGELFF

V: TRBV25-1
size: NA
J: TRBJ2-1
D: TRBD2
DNA: TGTGCCAGCGGCTTAGGAGCTAGCGGGACAAGTGAGCAGTTCTTC
CDR3: CASGLGASGTSEQFF

V: TRBV11-1
size: NA
J: TRBJ1-1
D: NA
DNA: TGTGCCAGCAGCTTAGCGTCCGGGTTGAAGCTGAACACTGAAGCTTTCTTT
CDR3: CASSLASGLKLNTEAFF

V: TRBV28
size: NA
J: TRBJ2-7
D: TRBD2
DNA: TGTGCCAGCAGTTTATTCCCGTCGGCTAGCGGGAGTCCCCACGAGCAGTACTTC
CDR3: CASSLFPSASGSPHEQYF

V: TRBV27
size: NA
J: TRBJ1-2
D: NA
DNA: TGTGCCAGCAGTTTATCTTATCAGGGTCGGGAATACTATGGCTACACCTTC
CDR3: CASSLSYQGREYYGYTF

V: TRBV5-1
size: NA
J: TRBJ2-1
D: TRBD2
DNA: TGCGCCAGCAGCTCCCGGGACTACTCAAACTACAATGAGCAGTTCTTC
CDR3: CASSSRDYSNYNEQFF

V: TRBV9
size: NA
J: TRBJ1-3
D: NA
DNA: TGTGCCAGTAGCGTAGAGGCTTGGGAAGACTCTGGAAACACCATATATTTT
CDR3: CASSVEAWEDSGNTIYF

V: TRBV2
size: NA
J: TRBJ1-5
D: NA
DNA: TGTGCCAGCAGGGCCGGCCCCAATCCGCCCCAGCATTTT
CDR3: CASRAGPNPPQHF

V: TRBV9
size: few
J: TRBJ2-5
D: TRBD2
DNA: TGTGCCAGCAGCGTAGGTATTAGCGGGAGCCGCGAGACCCAGTACTTC
CDR3: CASSVGISGSRETQYF

V: TRBV13
size: few
J: TRBJ2-1
D: NA
DNA: TGTGCCAGCAGCTTAGTAGGGGTGCAAAATGAGCAGTTCTTC
CDR3: CASSLVGVQNEQFF

V: TRBV3-1
size: NA
J: TRBJ1-1
D: TRBD1
DNA: TGTGCCAGCAGCCACGGGACAGGGGAGAGTGAAGCTTTCTTT
CDR3: CASSHGTGESEAFF

V: TRBV4-2
size: NA
J: TRBJ2-7
D: TRBD2
DNA: TGTGCCAGCAGCGTACCGGGACTAGCGGACAGCTCCTACGAGCAGTACTTC
CDR3: CASSVPGLADSSYEQYF

V: TRBV5-1
size: few
J: TRBJ2-7
D: NA
DNA: TGCGCCAGCAGCTTGACGTCCTTTACAGGTACCTACGAGCAGTACTTC
CDR3: CASSLTSFTGTYEQYF